The source of this TCR beta chain is a study of cytomegalovirus exposure and HLA in healthy donors. Study results and caveats: In a later analysis, HLA-C alleles had the fewest associated TCRs, DRB1 alleles the most. Available immune exposure information covered CMV serostatus only.

PCR primers comprised 60 Vbeta and 13 Jbeta primers. The assay was immunoSEQ multiplex PCR, and TCRdb's table has in-frame clones only and misses some. The sample lists about 180,000 clones; 77% were seen once. As concerns this clone: No antigen is known for it.

Germline CDR1 reads GTSNPN; CDR2 reads SVGIG (reference sequence). This CDR3 has 17 residues. V gave up 2 bases and J gave up 1 base; unmatched junction bases: 7. Sequencing was performed on PBMCs. The receptor's source is a man younger than 35 in good health and CMV-seronegative. The chain has TRBV30 and TRBJ2-5; TRBD2 aligns across 13 bases. CDR3 nucleotides: TGTGCCTGGAGTTTACTCCGGACTAGCGGGAGCCAAGAGACCCAGTACTTC. Its protein is CAWSLLRTSGSQETQYF. Drawing the rest from reference TRBV30 and TRBJ2-5, the complete variable domain is SQTIHQWPATLVQPVGSPLSLECTVEGTSNPNLYWYRQAAGRGLQLLFYSVGIGQISSEVPQNLSASRPQDRQFILSSKKLLLSDSGFYLCAWSLLRTSGSQETQYFGPGTRLLVL.